This T cell receptor beta chain was captured in a study of blood T cell repertoires in COVID-19. Background on the study: The origin of the acute and convalescent COVID-19 samples was the United States, Italy and Spain.

Living in 24 US areas, the participants were between about 18 and 90 years of age. In the study's own analysis: Estimated nucleated cell counts came from reference gene primer amplification. Libraries were prepared by immunoSEQ multiplex PCR; TCRdb keeps only in-frame clonotypes and omits some of them. The D gene and trimming were derived from the DNA, and the V and J assignments and clone size from that table. The table records 200,000 to 250,000 clones, around nine tenths of them present only once. The CDR3 totals 13 residues. The germline V gene has CDR1 SGHTA and CDR2 FQGTGA. Trimming removed 5 bases from V and 1 base from J, with 6 bases in between.

The gene calls are TRBV7-3 and TRBJ2-1; D gene unclear. The clonotype comes from a woman in her twenties or thirties who had recovered from COVID-19. What was sequenced was PBMCs or T cells enriched from blood (not recorded which). The CDR3 here is CASSPKSYNEQFF. The CDR3 coding sequence is TGTGCCAGCAGCCCCAAATCCTACAATGAGCAGTTCTTC. The entire variable domain, with the rest obtained from reference TRBV7-3 and TRBJ2-1, is as follows: GAGVSQTPSNKVTEKGKYVELRCDPISGHTALYWYRQSLGQGPEFLIYFQGTGAADDSGLPNDRFFAVRPEGSVSTLKIQRTERGDSAVYLCASSPKSYNEQFFGPGTRLTVL.